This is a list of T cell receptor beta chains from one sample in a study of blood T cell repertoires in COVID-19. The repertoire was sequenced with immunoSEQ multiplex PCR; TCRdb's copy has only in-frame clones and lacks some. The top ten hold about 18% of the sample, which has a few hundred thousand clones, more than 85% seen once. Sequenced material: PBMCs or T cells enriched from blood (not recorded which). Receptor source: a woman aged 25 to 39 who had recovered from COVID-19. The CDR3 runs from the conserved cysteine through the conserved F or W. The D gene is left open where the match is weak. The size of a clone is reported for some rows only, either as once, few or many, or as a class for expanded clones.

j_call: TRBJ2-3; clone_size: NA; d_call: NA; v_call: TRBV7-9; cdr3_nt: TGTGCCAGCAGCTTAGCTGGGCAGGGAAGCACAGATACGCAGTATTTT; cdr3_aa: CASSLAGQGSTDTQYF
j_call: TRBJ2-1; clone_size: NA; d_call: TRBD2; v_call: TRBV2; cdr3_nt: TGTGCCAGCAGCGCGGGGACTAGCGGATTGGATGAGCAGTTCTTC; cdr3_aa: CASSAGTSGLDEQFF
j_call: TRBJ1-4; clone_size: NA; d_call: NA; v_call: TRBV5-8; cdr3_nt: TGTGCCAGCAGCCCGGGAGGGGGGCTGGCTAATGAAAAACTGTTTTTT; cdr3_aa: CASSPGGGLANEKLFF
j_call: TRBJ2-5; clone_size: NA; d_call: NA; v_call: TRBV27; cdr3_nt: TGTGCCAGCAGTTTATCGCGAGGGTCAGGCGAGACCCAGTACTTC; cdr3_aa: CASSLSRGSGETQYF
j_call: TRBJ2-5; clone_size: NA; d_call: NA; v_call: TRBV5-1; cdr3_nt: TGCGCCAGCAGCTCTGGAGAGAGGGAGACCCAGTACTTC; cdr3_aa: CASSSGERETQYF
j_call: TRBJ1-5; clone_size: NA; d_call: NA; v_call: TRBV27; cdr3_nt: TGTGCCAGCAGCGGGACCACAGGGAGCAATCAGCCCCAGCATTTT; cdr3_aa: CASSGTTGSNQPQHF
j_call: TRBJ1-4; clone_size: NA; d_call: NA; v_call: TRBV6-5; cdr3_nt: TGTGCCAGCAGGAATCCGGGTCAAGAAAAACTGTTTTTT; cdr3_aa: CASRNPGQEKLFF
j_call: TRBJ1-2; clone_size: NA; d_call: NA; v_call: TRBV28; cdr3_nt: TGTGCCAGCAGTTTTCAGGGTGGCTACACCTTC; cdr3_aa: CASSFQGGYTF
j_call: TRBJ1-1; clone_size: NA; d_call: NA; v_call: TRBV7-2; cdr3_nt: TGTGCCAGCAGCCCAATCGGGATGAACACTGAAGCTTTCTTT; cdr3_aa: CASSPIGMNTEAFF
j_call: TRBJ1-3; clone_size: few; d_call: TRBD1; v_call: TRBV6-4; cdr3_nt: TGTGCCAGCAGCGTCCGGGACAGGGGGCGTCAAGGTGGAAACACCATATATTTT; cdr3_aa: CASSVRDRGRQGGNTIYF
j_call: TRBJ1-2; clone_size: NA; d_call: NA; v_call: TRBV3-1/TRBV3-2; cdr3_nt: TGTGCCAGCAGCCAAGGCTACTCGGGAAGTGGTGGCTACACCTTC; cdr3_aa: CASSQGYSGSGGYTF
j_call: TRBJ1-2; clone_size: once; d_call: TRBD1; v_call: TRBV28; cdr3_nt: TGTGCCAGCAGGGGCCCGGACAGGGCTACGAGCTACACCTTC; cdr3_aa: CASRGPDRATSYTF
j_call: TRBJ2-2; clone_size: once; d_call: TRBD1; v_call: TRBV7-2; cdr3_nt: TGTGCCAGCAGCAAGACAGGGTTGGACACCGGGGAGCTGTTTTTT; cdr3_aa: CASSKTGLDTGELFF
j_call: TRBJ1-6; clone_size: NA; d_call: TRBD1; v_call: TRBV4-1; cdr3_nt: TGCGCCAGCAGCCATGGCGGGCAGGGGGGATGGCGAACCTATAATTCACCCCTCCACTTT; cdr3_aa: CASSHGGQGGWRTYNSPLHF
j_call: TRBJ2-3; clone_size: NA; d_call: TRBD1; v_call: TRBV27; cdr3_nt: TGTGCCAGCAGTGGGGGGACAGGGGGCAAATCAGATACGCAGTATTTT; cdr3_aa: CASSGGTGGKSDTQYF
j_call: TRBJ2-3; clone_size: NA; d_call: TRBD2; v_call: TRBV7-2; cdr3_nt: TGTGCCAGCAGCTTAAGCGGGGGGAATTTCGGGGATACGCAGTATTTT; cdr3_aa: CASSLSGGNFGDTQYF
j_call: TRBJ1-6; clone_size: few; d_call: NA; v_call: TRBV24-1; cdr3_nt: TGTGCCACCAGTGAGAGGACAGCCGGGAATTCACCCCTCCACTTT; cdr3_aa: CATSERTAGNSPLHF
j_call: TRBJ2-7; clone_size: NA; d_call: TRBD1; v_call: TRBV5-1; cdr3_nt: TGCGCCAGCAGCAGAGGGACAGGGGGCGACGAGCAGTACTTC; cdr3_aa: CASSRGTGGDEQYF
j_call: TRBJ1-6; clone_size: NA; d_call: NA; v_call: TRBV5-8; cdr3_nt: TGTGCCAGCAGCTTGTCAGGGCGCTATAATTCACCCCTCCACTTT; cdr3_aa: CASSLSGRYNSPLHF
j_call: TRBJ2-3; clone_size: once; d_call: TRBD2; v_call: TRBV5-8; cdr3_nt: TGTGCCAGCAGCTTGGGAGAAAGACTAGCGACCACAGATACGCAGTATTTT; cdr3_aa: CASSLGERLATTDTQYF
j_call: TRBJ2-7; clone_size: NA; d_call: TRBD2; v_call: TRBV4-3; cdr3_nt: TGCGCCAGCAGCCGTACTAGCGGGGGGGCCGACGAGCAGTACTTC; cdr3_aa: CASSRTSGGADEQYF
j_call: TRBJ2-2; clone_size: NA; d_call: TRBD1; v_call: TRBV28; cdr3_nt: TGTGCCAGCAGTTCGACAGGGGGCAGCACCGGGGAGCTGTTTTTT; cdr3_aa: CASSSTGGSTGELFF
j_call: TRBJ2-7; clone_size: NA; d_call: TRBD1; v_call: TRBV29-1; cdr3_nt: TGCAGCGCGGCGGGCTTTGGTAGGACAGGGTGGAACAACGAGCAGTACTTC; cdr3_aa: CSAAGFGRTGWNNEQYF
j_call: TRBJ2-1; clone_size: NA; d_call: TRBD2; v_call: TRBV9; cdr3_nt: TGTGCCAGCAGCCAGAGGACTAGCCCCAACAATGAGCAGTTCTTC; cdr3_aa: CASSQRTSPNNEQFF
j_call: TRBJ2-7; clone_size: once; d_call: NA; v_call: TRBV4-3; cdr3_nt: TGCGCCAGCAGCCAAGGCGTCTCGGGGGTTTCCTACGAGCAGTACTTC; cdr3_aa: CASSQGVSGVSYEQYF
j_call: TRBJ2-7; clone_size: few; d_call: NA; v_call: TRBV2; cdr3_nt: TGTGCCAGCAGTGAACTCGCCTACGAGCAGTACTTC; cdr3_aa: CASSELAYEQYF